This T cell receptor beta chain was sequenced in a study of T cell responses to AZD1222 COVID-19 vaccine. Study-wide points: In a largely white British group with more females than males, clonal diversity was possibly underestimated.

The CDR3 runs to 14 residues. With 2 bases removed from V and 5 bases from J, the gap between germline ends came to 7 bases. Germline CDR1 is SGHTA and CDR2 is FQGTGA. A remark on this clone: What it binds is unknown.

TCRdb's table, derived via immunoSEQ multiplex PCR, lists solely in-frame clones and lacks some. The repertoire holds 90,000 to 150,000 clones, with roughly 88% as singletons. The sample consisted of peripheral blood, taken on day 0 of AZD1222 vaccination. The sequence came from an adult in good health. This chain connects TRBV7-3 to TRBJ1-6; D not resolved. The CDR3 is CASSLDRNNSPLHF. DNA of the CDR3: TGTGCCAGCAGCTTAGACCGAAATAATTCACCCCTCCACTTT.